Listed below are T cell receptor beta chains from one sample, sequenced in a study of blood T cell repertoires in COVID-19. Sequencing used immunoSEQ multiplex PCR; TCRdb keeps in-frame clones, though not all of them. The table lists 160,000 or so clones, around 90% of them singletons. What was sequenced was peripheral blood. These receptors were obtained from a man in his 60s with acute or convalescent COVID-19. Each CDR3 is given with its conserved first and last residue. Fields, in order: V gene, clone size, D gene, J gene, CDR3 protein, CDR3 DNA. D genes are given only for firm matches. Rows may omit the clone size; those that give it use once, few, many or a size class.

v_gene: TRBV30; abundance: once; d_gene: TRBD2; j_gene: TRBJ2-7; CDR3aa: CAWSVGTSLGEQYF; CDR3nt: TGTGCCTGGAGTGTGGGGACTAGCTTGGGCGAGCAGTACTTC
v_gene: TRBV4-2; abundance: -; d_gene: TRBD2; j_gene: TRBJ2-3; CDR3aa: CASSHQLRGALTDTQYF; CDR3nt: TGTGCCAGCAGCCACCAATTGCGGGGGGCCCTCACAGATACGCAGTATTTT
v_gene: TRBV11-2; abundance: -; d_gene: TRBD1; j_gene: TRBJ1-2; CDR3aa: CASSFDPLIRDRFDGYTF; CDR3nt: TGTGCCAGCAGCTTCGATCCCCTCATCCGGGACAGGTTTGATGGCTACACCTTC
v_gene: TRBV5-1; abundance: -; d_gene: TRBD1; j_gene: TRBJ1-4; CDR3aa: CASSDPGQGSEKLFF; CDR3nt: TGCGCCAGCAGCGACCCGGGACAGGGAAGTGAAAAACTGTTTTTT
v_gene: TRBV7-2; abundance: -; d_gene: -; j_gene: TRBJ1-5; CDR3aa: CASSLWGVDSNQPQHF; CDR3nt: TGTGCCAGCAGCTTATGGGGGGTCGATAGCAATCAGCCCCAGCATTTT
v_gene: TRBV30; abundance: -; d_gene: -; j_gene: TRBJ1-6; CDR3aa: CAWSVQGGSPLHF; CDR3nt: TGTGCCTGGAGTGTACAGGGTGGGTCACCCCTCCACTTT
v_gene: TRBV5-4; abundance: -; d_gene: -; j_gene: TRBJ2-3; CDR3aa: CASSPAPGRTDTQYF; CDR3nt: TGTGCCAGCAGCCCCGCCCCTGGGCGCACAGATACGCAGTATTTT
v_gene: TRBV6-2/TRBV6-3; abundance: -; d_gene: TRBD1; j_gene: TRBJ1-5; CDR3aa: CASSWTGHNQPQHF; CDR3nt: TGTGCCAGCAGTTGGACAGGGCACAATCAGCCCCAGCATTTT
v_gene: TRBV6-2/TRBV6-3; abundance: -; d_gene: -; j_gene: TRBJ1-1; CDR3aa: CASSYWGNTEAFF; CDR3nt: TGTGCCAGCAGTTACTGGGGCAACACTGAAGCTTTCTTT
v_gene: TRBV6-1; abundance: -; d_gene: TRBD1; j_gene: TRBJ1-5; CDR3aa: CASSEGGTGFHQPQHF; CDR3nt: TGTGCCAGCAGTGAAGGGGGGACAGGGTTTCATCAGCCCCAGCATTTT
v_gene: TRBV12-3/TRBV12-4; abundance: -; d_gene: TRBD1; j_gene: TRBJ1-2; CDR3aa: CASSLGQGVGYTF; CDR3nt: TGTGCCAGCAGTTTAGGACAGGGGGTTGGCTACACCTTC
v_gene: TRBV7-2; abundance: -; d_gene: -; j_gene: TRBJ1-2; CDR3aa: CASSLMRSYGYTF; CDR3nt: TGTGCCAGCAGCTTAATGCGCTCCTATGGCTACACCTTC
v_gene: TRBV6-5; abundance: -; d_gene: -; j_gene: TRBJ2-1; CDR3aa: CASSPDRSSYNEQFF; CDR3nt: TGTGCCAGCAGTCCCGACAGAAGCTCCTACAATGAGCAGTTCTTC
v_gene: TRBV24-1; abundance: -; d_gene: -; j_gene: TRBJ1-5; CDR3aa: CATSDYRESQPQHF; CDR3nt: TGTGCCACCAGTGACTACAGGGAAAGTCAGCCCCAGCATTTT
v_gene: TRBV5-1; abundance: -; d_gene: TRBD2; j_gene: TRBJ2-1; CDR3aa: CASSTEAGGAWDEQFF; CDR3nt: TGCGCCAGCAGCACCGAAGCGGGGGGGGCTTGGGATGAGCAGTTCTTC
v_gene: TRBV29-1; abundance: -; d_gene: TRBD1; j_gene: TRBJ2-7; CDR3aa: CSVEPLDRAYEQYF; CDR3nt: TGCAGCGTTGAGCCCCTGGACAGGGCCTACGAGCAGTACTTC
v_gene: TRBV5-1; abundance: -; d_gene: -; j_gene: TRBJ2-2; CDR3aa: CASSLGPGPGELFF; CDR3nt: TGCGCCAGCAGCTTGGGGCCAGGGCCCGGGGAGCTGTTTTTT
v_gene: TRBV6-4; abundance: -; d_gene: -; j_gene: TRBJ2-2; CDR3aa: CATPRYVLDDTGELFF; CDR3nt: TGTGCCACCCCTAGGTACGTTTTAGACGACACCGGGGAGCTGTTTTTT
v_gene: TRBV5-5; abundance: -; d_gene: TRBD2; j_gene: TRBJ2-1; CDR3aa: CASSPGLAGGLNYNEQFF; CDR3nt: TGTGCCAGCAGCCCCGGACTAGCGGGGGGGCTGAACTACAATGAGCAGTTCTTC
v_gene: TRBV6-2/TRBV6-3; abundance: -; d_gene: -; j_gene: TRBJ2-7; CDR3aa: CASRQTDSTYEQYF; CDR3nt: TGTGCCAGCCGCCAGACAGACTCAACCTACGAGCAGTACTTC
v_gene: TRBV7-9; abundance: -; d_gene: -; j_gene: TRBJ2-3; CDR3aa: CASSLALTNTDTQYF; CDR3nt: TGTGCCAGCAGCTTAGCGCTGACTAACACAGATACGCAGTATTTT
v_gene: TRBV5-1; abundance: -; d_gene: -; j_gene: TRBJ2-1; CDR3aa: CASSLQDEQFF; CDR3nt: TGCGCCAGCAGCTTGCAGGATGAGCAGTTCTTC
v_gene: TRBV6-4; abundance: -; d_gene: TRBD1; j_gene: TRBJ2-7; CDR3aa: CASSVETGGSYEQYF; CDR3nt: TGTGCCAGCAGCGTCGAGACAGGGGGCTCCTACGAGCAGTACTTC
v_gene: TRBV10-1; abundance: few; d_gene: TRBD1; j_gene: TRBJ1-1; CDR3aa: CASSESGNRGAFF; CDR3nt: TGCGCCAGCAGTGAGTCAGGCAACAGGGGAGCTTTCTTT
v_gene: TRBV6-6; abundance: -; d_gene: TRBD1; j_gene: TRBJ2-7; CDR3aa: CASSSETGGEQYF; CDR3nt: TGTGCCAGCAGTTCGGAAACAGGGGGCGAGCAGTACTTC
v_gene: TRBV18; abundance: -; d_gene: -; j_gene: TRBJ1-2; CDR3aa: CASSLDIYGYTF; CDR3nt: TGTGCCAGCTCGTTGGACATTTATGGCTACACCTTC
v_gene: TRBV20-1; abundance: -; d_gene: -; j_gene: TRBJ1-5; CDR3aa: CSASIGVSNQPQHF; CDR3nt: TGCAGTGCTAGTATAGGGGTCAGCAATCAGCCCCAGCATTTT
v_gene: TRBV15; abundance: -; d_gene: -; j_gene: TRBJ1-4; CDR3aa: CATSRDGGREPTNEKLFF; CDR3nt: TGTGCCACCAGCAGAGATGGGGGTCGGGAGCCAACTAATGAAAAACTGTTTTTT
v_gene: TRBV18; abundance: -; d_gene: -; j_gene: TRBJ1-3; CDR3aa: CASSPPWDTGNTIYF; CDR3nt: TGTGCCAGCTCACCTCCTTGGGACACTGGAAACACCATATATTTT
v_gene: TRBV7-3; abundance: -; d_gene: -; j_gene: TRBJ1-2; CDR3aa: CASSREGGLISNYGYTF; CDR3nt: TGTGCCAGCAGCCGAGAAGGGGGTTTAATCTCTAACTATGGCTACACCTTC
v_gene: TRBV7-6; abundance: -; d_gene: TRBD1; j_gene: TRBJ1-3; CDR3aa: CASSRRQGKAGNTIYF; CDR3nt: TGTGCCAGCAGCCGTAGACAGGGGAAGGCTGGAAACACCATATATTTT
v_gene: TRBV7-9; abundance: -; d_gene: TRBD1; j_gene: TRBJ2-2; CDR3aa: CASSQKPAGTGSFTGELFF; CDR3nt: TGTGCCAGCAGTCAAAAACCGGCAGGGACAGGGTCTTTCACCGGGGAGCTGTTTTTT
v_gene: TRBV24-1; abundance: few; d_gene: TRBD2; j_gene: TRBJ2-1; CDR3aa: CATSDPSGGTYNEQFF; CDR3nt: TGTGCCACCAGTGATCCTAGCGGGGGGACCTACAATGAGCAGTTCTTC
v_gene: TRBV25-1; abundance: -; d_gene: TRBD1; j_gene: TRBJ1-1; CDR3aa: CASSRTGGTEAFF; CDR3nt: TGTGCCAGCAGCCGGACAGGGGGCACTGAAGCTTTCTTT
v_gene: TRBV5-4; abundance: -; d_gene: -; j_gene: TRBJ1-1; CDR3aa: CASSLAGGNTEAFF; CDR3nt: TGTGCCAGCAGCTTGGCGGGGGGGAACACTGAAGCTTTCTTT
v_gene: TRBV12-3/TRBV12-4; abundance: -; d_gene: -; j_gene: TRBJ1-1; CDR3aa: CASSFYSEAFF; CDR3nt: TGTGCCAGCAGTTTTTATTCTGAAGCTTTCTTT
v_gene: TRBV28; abundance: few; d_gene: -; j_gene: TRBJ1-4; CDR3aa: CATGTNEKLFF; CDR3nt: TGTGCCACGGGAACTAATGAAAAACTGTTTTTT
v_gene: TRBV4-3; abundance: -; d_gene: -; j_gene: TRBJ1-2; CDR3aa: CASSQPAGHGYTF; CDR3nt: TGCGCCAGCAGCCAACCAGCGGGGCATGGCTACACCTTC
v_gene: TRBV29-1; abundance: -; d_gene: -; j_gene: TRBJ2-7; CDR3aa: CSVEAMLGGYEQYF; CDR3nt: TGCAGCGTTGAAGCGATGCTAGGAGGGTACGAGCAGTACTTC
v_gene: TRBV10-3; abundance: -; d_gene: -; j_gene: TRBJ1-2; CDR3aa: CAISGRTGFGYTF; CDR3nt: TGTGCCATCAGTGGCCGAACAGGGTTTGGCTACACCTTC
v_gene: TRBV7-8; abundance: -; d_gene: TRBD2; j_gene: TRBJ2-3; CDR3aa: CASSGLAGASTDTQYF; CDR3nt: TGTGCCAGCAGCGGTCTAGCGGGGGCTTCCACAGATACGCAGTATTTT
v_gene: TRBV4-1; abundance: -; d_gene: -; j_gene: TRBJ1-3; CDR3aa: CASSQGSNFGQFGNTIYF; CDR3nt: TGCGCCAGCAGCCAAGGGAGCAACTTCGGACAGTTCGGAAACACCATATATTTT
v_gene: TRBV3-1/TRBV3-2; abundance: -; d_gene: TRBD1; j_gene: TRBJ1-2; CDR3aa: CASSRTGVASGYTF; CDR3nt: TGTGCCAGCAGCCGGACAGGGGTCGCGAGTGGCTACACCTTC
v_gene: TRBV30; abundance: -; d_gene: -; j_gene: TRBJ2-2; CDR3aa: CAWSKQQNTGELFF; CDR3nt: TGTGCCTGGAGCAAACAGCAGAACACCGGGGAGCTGTTTTTT
v_gene: TRBV7-2; abundance: few; d_gene: TRBD1; j_gene: TRBJ2-1; CDR3aa: CASSLGQGEYNEQFF; CDR3nt: TGTGCCAGCAGCTTAGGGCAGGGGGAGTACAATGAGCAGTTCTTC
v_gene: TRBV19; abundance: -; d_gene: -; j_gene: TRBJ1-6; CDR3aa: CASSAGNGSPLHF; CDR3nt: TGTGCCAGTAGTGCAGGGAATGGTTCACCCCTCCACTTT
v_gene: TRBV11-2; abundance: -; d_gene: -; j_gene: TRBJ2-2; CDR3aa: CASSLGPRGKGELFF; CDR3nt: TGTGCCAGCAGCTTAGGGCCTAGGGGGAAAGGGGAGCTGTTTTTT
v_gene: TRBV6-5; abundance: -; d_gene: -; j_gene: TRBJ1-1; CDR3aa: CASFSFDTEAFF; CDR3nt: TGTGCCAGCTTTTCCTTTGACACTGAAGCTTTCTTT
v_gene: TRBV5-5; abundance: -; d_gene: TRBD1; j_gene: TRBJ1-1; CDR3aa: CASSFRDRQNTEAFF; CDR3nt: TGTGCCAGCAGCTTCCGGGACAGGCAAAACACTGAAGCTTTCTTT
v_gene: TRBV6-4; abundance: -; d_gene: -; j_gene: TRBJ1-1; CDR3aa: CASRSLQNTEAFF; CDR3nt: TGTGCCAGTAGAAGTCTCCAGAACACTGAAGCTTTCTTT
v_gene: TRBV6-5; abundance: -; d_gene: TRBD1; j_gene: TRBJ1-1; CDR3aa: CASSYRLGTENTEAFF; CDR3nt: TGTGCCAGCAGCTACCGACTAGGGACAGAGAACACTGAAGCTTTCTTT
v_gene: TRBV5-1; abundance: -; d_gene: TRBD1; j_gene: TRBJ2-2; CDR3aa: CASGGQGDTGELFF; CDR3nt: TGCGCCAGCGGAGGACAGGGGGACACCGGGGAGCTGTTTTTT
v_gene: TRBV10-1; abundance: -; d_gene: -; j_gene: TRBJ2-7; CDR3aa: CASTRPFRGDEQYF; CDR3nt: TGCGCCAGCACGAGACCTTTCAGGGGGGACGAGCAGTACTTC